These T cell receptor beta chains were read from a single sample in a study of blood T cell repertoires in COVID-19. Clones were sequenced by immunoSEQ multiplex PCR, and TCRdb holds only the in-frame ones, with some missing. Here the sample spans about 250,000 clones, approximately 91% being singletons. Source material: peripheral blood. Source of these receptors: a woman between 40 and 50 years old who had recovered from COVID-19. Each CDR3 is given with its conserved first and last residue. D genes are given only for firm matches. Clone size appears in some rows only: once, few, many, or a class for an expanded clone.

>TRBJ2-5|-|TRBV30|13|-
CAWSQQGQETQYF
TGTGCCTGGAGTCAACAGGGCCAAGAGACCCAGTACTTC
>TRBJ2-5|once|TRBV2|14|-
CASSGDRSQETQYF
TGTGCCAGCAGTGGTGACAGGTCTCAAGAGACCCAGTACTTC
>TRBJ1-5|-|TRBV5-6|14|-
CASTFGGGRAPQHF
TGTGCCAGCACCTTCGGGGGGGGACGAGCGCCCCAGCATTTT
>TRBJ2-3|-|TRBV5-1|16|-
CASSPGGGEGTDTQYF
TGCGCCAGCAGCCCTGGAGGGGGCGAGGGCACAGATACGCAGTATTTT
>TRBJ2-5|-|TRBV19|14|TRBD2
CASSTSGGRETQYF
TGTGCCAGTAGCACTAGCGGGGGGCGAGAGACCCAGTACTTC
>TRBJ2-6|-|TRBV30|14|-
CAWTERAGANVLTF
TGTGCCTGGACCGAGCGTGCTGGGGCCAACGTCCTGACTTTC
>TRBJ1-5|-|TRBV7-9|14|TRBD1
CASSSDRVGQPQHF
TGTGCCAGCAGCTCCGACAGGGTCGGGCAGCCCCAGCATTTT
>TRBJ2-2|once|TRBV19|16|TRBD2
CASSTPGLAAPGELFF
TGTGCCAGTAGTACTCCCGGACTAGCAGCCCCCGGGGAGCTGTTTTTT
>TRBJ1-1|-|TRBV12-3/TRBV12-4|12|-
CASSLSPGEAFF
TGTGCCAGCAGTTTAAGCCCAGGTGAAGCTTTCTTT
>TRBJ1-1|once|TRBV27|14|TRBD1
CASSSPGQGTEAFF
TGTGCCAGCAGTTCGCCGGGACAGGGCACTGAAGCTTTCTTT
>TRBJ2-7|-|TRBV7-9|14|-
CASSRQIDSYEQYF
TGTGCCAGCAGCCGACAAATAGACTCCTACGAGCAGTACTTC
>TRBJ1-6|-|TRBV28|12|-
CASSLRNSPLHF
TGTGCCAGCAGTTTACGGAATTCACCCCTCCACTTT
>TRBJ1-2|-|TRBV4-1|17|TRBD1
CASSQDLGTGGPYGYTF
TGCGCCAGCAGCCAAGATCTTGGGACAGGGGGCCCCTATGGCTACACCTTC
>TRBJ2-3|-|TRBV3-1/TRBV3-2|15|TRBD2
CASSQGAGGSDTQYF
TGTGCCAGCAGCCAGGGAGCGGGAGGTTCAGATACGCAGTATTTT
>TRBJ1-2|-|TRBV15|15|-
CATSSQEGGWDGYTF
TGTGCCACCAGCAGTCAAGAGGGCGGTTGGGATGGCTACACCTTC
>TRBJ2-7|-|TRBV18|13|-
CASSQDRRYEQYF
TGTGCCAGCTCACAGGACAGACGGTACGAGCAGTACTTC
>TRBJ1-2|-|TRBV7-9|15|-
CALSGDNRLNYGYTF
TGTGCCTTATCCGGGGACAACCGTTTAAACTATGGCTACACCTTC
>TRBJ2-7|-|TRBV14|14|TRBD2
CASSRLAGGGEQYF
TGTGCCAGCAGCCGTCTAGCGGGAGGGGGGGAGCAGTACTTC
>TRBJ2-1|-|TRBV7-6|17|TRBD2
CASSSPGTSGRRNEQFF
TGTGCCAGCAGCTCGCCCGGGACTAGCGGGAGGCGGAATGAGCAGTTCTTC
>TRBJ2-3|-|TRBV7-6|16|-
CASSSSQGGRADTQYF
TGTGCCAGCAGTTCATCCCAGGGGGGTCGGGCAGATACGCAGTATTTT
>TRBJ1-2|-|TRBV7-9|16|-
CASSLGLQGQSLGYTF
TGTGCCAGCAGCTTAGGCCTCCAGGGGCAGTCCCTTGGCTACACCTTC
>TRBJ2-7|-|TRBV27|14|TRBD2
CASSYTSGSYEQYF
TGTGCCAGCAGCTATACTAGCGGGAGCTACGAGCAGTACTTC
>TRBJ2-1|-|TRBV19|16|TRBD2
CASSTPGLAVYNEQFF
TGTGCCAGTAGTACACCGGGACTAGCGGTTTACAATGAGCAGTTCTTC
>TRBJ1-1|-|TRBV5-5|12|-
CASSSGLTEAFF
TGTGCCAGCAGCTCAGGGCTCACTGAAGCTTTCTTT
>TRBJ2-3|-|TRBV10-3|12|-
CAITSLGLPQYF
TGTGCCATCACCAGCTTGGGACTTCCGCAGTATTTT
>TRBJ1-5|-|TRBV29-1|13|TRBD1
CSVGQGVGQPQHF
TGCAGCGTCGGACAGGGGGTCGGTCAGCCCCAGCATTTT
>TRBJ2-7|-|TRBV21-1|14|-
CASSITSGTYEQYF
TGTGCCAGCAGCATAACTAGCGGAACCTACGAGCAGTACTTC
>TRBJ2-7|-|TRBV18|14|-
CASSRGREPYEQYF
TGTGCCAGCTCACGGGGCAGGGAACCCTACGAGCAGTACTTC
>TRBJ1-1|-|TRBV25-1|16|-
CASSGPAGQGNTEAFF
TGTGCCAGCAGTGGACCGGCGGGGCAGGGGAACACTGAAGCTTTCTTT
>TRBJ1-6|once|TRBV18|17|TRBD1
CASRLDRGRSYNSPLHF
TGTGCCAGCCGACTGGACAGGGGAAGGTCCTATAATTCACCCCTCCACTTT
>TRBJ1-5|-|TRBV11-3|17|-
CASSPIRKDINNQPQHF
TGTGCCAGCAGCCCCATCCGGAAGGACATTAACAATCAGCCCCAGCATTTT
>TRBJ2-7|-|TRBV11-3|16|TRBD2
CASSLGERESSYEQYF
TGTGCCAGCAGCTTAGGAGAGCGGGAGAGCTCCTACGAGCAGTACTTC
>TRBJ1-4|-|TRBV18|14|-
CASSPGAENEKLFF
TGTGCCAGCTCACCAGGGGCGGAAAATGAAAAACTGTTTTTT
>TRBJ2-2|-|TRBV6-6|16|TRBD2
CASQGREGRNTGELFF
TGTGCCTCACAAGGGCGGGAGGGCCGAAACACCGGGGAGCTGTTTTTT
>TRBJ2-2|-|TRBV3-1/TRBV3-2|14|TRBD2
CASSQGGGTGELFF
TGTGCCAGCAGCCAAGGGGGGGGCACCGGGGAGCTGTTTTTT
>TRBJ2-5|-|TRBV24-1|16|TRBD2
CATSAGGEGDQETQYF
TGTGCCACCAGTGCGGGAGGAGAAGGGGACCAAGAGACCCAGTACTTC
>TRBJ2-1|once|TRBV18|18|TRBD2
CASSPLGTSGSSYNEQFF
TGTGCCAGCTCACCACTTGGGACTAGCGGGAGCTCCTACAATGAGCAGTTCTTC